This TCR beta chain was sequenced during a study of blood T cells in healthy people across ages. The study's findings and limits: The study regarded diversity estimates from one million T cells as underestimates.

Alongside a J-beta primer mix, a sample-barcoded 5' primer served in a second PCR lasting roughly 7 to 11 cycles. The template-switch adaptor was a 5' adaptor with 12 random nucleotides. It tagged each cDNA molecule. TCRdb reprocessed the 5' RACE reads via MiXCR and lists one record per CDR3 protein. Of under 800,000 distinct CDR3 sequences in the sample, around 40% were seen once. In the case of this clonotype: The antigen is undetermined.

The V end was cut by 5 bases, the J end by 3 bases, with 10 bases between. Germline-derived CDR1 and CDR2 are SEHNR and FQNEAQ (reference sequence). The CDR3 has 14 amino acids. The sample consisted of blood. The V call is TRBV7-9, the J call TRBJ1-4, with D maybe TRBD1 (5 bases). This receptor was identified in a woman aged 55-69 years in good health. CDR3 DNA: TGTGCCAGCAGCCTCCGGGGCCCTAATGAAAAACTGTTTTTT. Encoded protein: CASSLRGPNEKLFF.